The source of this T cell receptor (beta chain) is a study of blood T cell repertoires in COVID-19. Study-level background: Samples taken during acute and convalescent COVID-19 were collected in the United States, Italy and Spain.

In the original analysis: Reference gene primer amplification gave nucleated cell count estimates. The assay was immunoSEQ multiplex PCR, and TCRdb's table has in-frame clones only and misses some. The DNA gave D and trimming, while V, J and clone size come from that table. The table has fewer than 200,000 clones, about 85% seen once. This clonotype originated in a man aged 55-75 years who had recovered from COVID-19. The sample consisted of peripheral blood.

The CDR3 bases are TGTGCCAGCAGCCCGACTAGCGGGAACTACAATGAGCAGTTCTTC. This translates into CASSPTSGNYNEQFF. This chain joins TRBV7-3 and TRBJ2-1; 11 nucleotides agree with TRBD2. CDR1 and CDR2 from the germline V gene are SGHTA and FQGTGA. CDR3 length equals 15 residues. The V segment lost 5 bases and the J segment 3 bases; nucleotides outside the gene matches: 3.